The 27 T cell receptor beta chains below all came from one sample that was sequenced in a study of blood T cell repertoires in COVID-19. TCRdb's copy holds only in-frame clones and misses some; the assay was immunoSEQ multiplex PCR. The sample shows approximately 20,000 clones, roughly 93% of them seen only once. Source material: peripheral blood. These receptors came from a woman between 45 and 60 years old with active COVID-19.

The J gene is TRBJ1-6, the V gene TRBV9, with a tentative D call TRBD1 (5 bases). The germline V gene has CDR1 SGDLS and CDR2 YYNGEE. CDR3 length: 15 amino acids. Trimming cost V 1 base and J 4 bases, with 9 bases left between them. The CDR3 spells CASSVTGTYNSPLHF. The CDR3 DNA reads as TGTGCCAGCAGCGTAACCGGGACTTATAATTCACCCCTCCACTTT.

Points on this clone: Other DNA sequences in this specimen translate into the identical CDR3. V is TRBV7-8 and J is TRBJ2-2; 10 positions match TRBD1. The CDR3 is 15 amino acids. V was pared by 4 bases and J by 7 bases, with 6 bases of the junction left unmatched. Germline CDR1 and CDR2: SGHVS and FQNEAQ. CDR3 in amino acids: CASSSRQGAIGELFF. CDR3 coding DNA: TGTGCCAGCAGCTCTCGACAGGGGGCCATCGGGGAGCTGTTTTTT.

The rearrangement links TRBV6-1 to TRBJ2-5; D is possibly TRBD2 (5 bases). V was cut by 2 bases and J by 5 bases, with 18 bases left in between. The germline V gene encodes CDR1 MNHNS and CDR2 SASEGT. CDR3 size: 16 residues. This CDR3 reads CASSELAARGWETQYF. Written as DNA, the CDR3 is TGTGCCAGCAGTGAATTGGCGGCCCGAGGGTGGGAGACCCAGTACTTC.

V gene TRBV4-1 combines with J gene TRBJ1-2; possibly TRBD1 for D (6 bases). Germline V CDR1 and CDR2: MGHRA, YSYEKL. V was clipped by 0 bases and J by 8 bases, with 19 bases between them. CDR3 size: 16 residues. CDR3 in DNA: TGCGCCAGCAGCCAAGATCCCGCCAGGGGACCTCAAGGCTACACCTTC. This sequence encodes CASSQDPARGPQGYTF.

The chain carries TRBV19 and TRBJ2-2, with D perhaps matching TRBD1 (6 bases). The germline V and J ends were trimmed by 6 bases and 3 bases, with 11 bases remaining between them. From germline, CDR1 is LNHDA and CDR2 SQIVND (reference sequence). This CDR3 region has 14 residues. CDR3 amino acids: CASRDSSYTGELFF. CDR3 DNA: TGTGCCAGTAGGGACAGTTCATACACCGGGGAGCTGTTTTTT.

V is TRBV5-1 and J is TRBJ2-7, with 7 nucleotides matching TRBD1. This CDR3 is 15 amino acids long. J gave up 2 bases and V 4 bases, and 9 bases lay outside the gene matches. Germline lookup yields CDR1 SGHRS and CDR2 YFSETQ. The CDR3 coding sequence is TGCGCCAGCAGCATGTCCGGGACAGAGACCTACGAGCAGTACTTC. Amino acid sequence: CASSMSGTETYEQYF. Drawing the rest from reference TRBV5-1 and TRBJ2-7, the complete variable domain is KAGVTQTPRYLIKTRGQQVTLSCSPISGHRSVSWYQQTPGQGLQFLFEYFSETQRNKGNFPGRFSGRQFSNSRSEMNVSTLELGDSALYLCASSMSGTETYEQYFGPGTRLTVT.

The CDR3 nucleotides are TGCGCCAGCAGCCAAGAGGGCAGGGGAGGAAACACCATATATTTT. This sequence encodes CASSQEGRGGNTIYF. V gene TRBV4-1 combines with J gene TRBJ1-3; tentatively, D is TRBD1 (6 bases). Germline CDR1 and CDR2: MGHRA and YSYEKL. Trimming left V 0 bases short and J 4 bases short, with 10 bases between. CDR3 size: 15 residues.

The rearrangement uses TRBV28 and TRBJ2-1; 11 bases fit TRBD2. Germline-derived CDR1 and CDR2 are MDHEN and SYDVKM. CDR3 size: 15 residues. Trimming took 3 bases from V and 9 from J; bases not matched to a gene: 7. Written as DNA, the CDR3 is TGTGCCAGCAGTTTCCATAGCGGGAGGGTTGGTGAGCAGTTCTTC. Residues: CASSFHSGRVGEQFF.

This chain joins TRBV19 and TRBJ1-2; 9 bases agree with TRBD1. Trimming at V came to 5 bases and at J to 8 bases, leaving 12 bases not matched to a gene. The CDR3 contains 15 residues. Germline CDR1 LNHDA, CDR2 SQIVND (reference sequence). CDR3 protein: CASSRDLDRGRGYTF. CDR3 in DNA: TGTGCCAGTAGTCGCGACCTGGACAGGGGAAGGGGCTACACCTTC.

The rearrangement uses TRBV28 and TRBJ2-1; 8 nucleotides match TRBD2. The CDR3 sequence is 14 residues long. Per germline, CDR1 MDHEN and CDR2 SYDVKM. Trimming removed 6 bases from V and 10 bases from J; junction bases left unmatched: 11. CDR3 amino acids: CASRGSGRKQEQFF. The CDR3, as DNA: TGTGCCAGCAGAGGAAGCGGGAGAAAACAGGAGCAGTTCTTC. Together with reference TRBV28 and TRBJ2-1, the CDR3 gives the full variable domain: DVKVTQSSRYLVKRTGEKVFLECVQDMDHENMFWYRQDPGLGLRLIYFSYDVKMKEKGDIPEGYSVSREKKERFSLILESASTNQTSMYLCASRGSGRKQEQFFGPGTRLTVL.

The chain is built from TRBV25-1 and TRBJ2-2, with TRBD1 matching 7 bases. This CDR3 contains 15 residues. The V gene end was trimmed by 3 bases and the J gene end by 5 bases; junction bases not matched to a gene: 6. CDR1 and CDR2 (germline): MGHDK, SYGVNS. The DNA for the CDR3 is TGTGCCAGCAGTGAGCGACAGGGTTTGACCGGGGAGCTGTTTTTT. Translation gives CASSERQGLTGELFF.

The V and J genes are TRBV28 and TRBJ1-1; weak D call: TRBD1 (6 bases). V was clipped by 1 base and J by 3 bases, with 12 bases between them. Germline CDR1 reads MDHEN; CDR2 reads SYDVKM. The length of the CDR3 is 15 residues. CDR3 DNA sequence: TGTGCCAGCAGTTTATTGGCAGGGGTTTACACTGAAGCTTTCTTT. Translating gives CASSLLAGVYTEAFF.

The chain joins TRBV30 to TRBJ2-1; D is unresolved. CDR3 length: 11 residues. The germline V gene has CDR1 GTSNPN and CDR2 SVGIG (reference sequence). The V end lost 3 bases, the J end lost 6 bases, and 6 bases lay between the germline ends. The CDR3 sequence is CAWSTLNEQFF. For the CDR3, the DNA is TGTGCCTGGAGCACTCTCAATGAGCAGTTCTTC.

The J gene is TRBJ2-7, the V gene TRBV3-1 (or the pseudogene TRBV3-2), with 9 bases fitting TRBD2. Germline lookup yields CDR1 LGHDT and CDR2 YNNKEL (reference sequence). The CDR3 is 14 amino acids. The V and J ends lost 3 bases and 4 bases, in that order; junction bases with no gene match: 4. The CDR3 spells CASSQREGSYEQYF. The CDR3 DNA is TGTGCCAGCAGCCAGCGGGAGGGTAGTTACGAGCAGTACTTC.

This clone was seen only once. This chain joins TRBV28 and TRBJ1-3; a possible D gene is TRBD1 (6 bases). The CDR3 runs to 16 residues. Trimming shortened V by 5 bases and J by 0 bases, and 14 bases separated the two germline ends. Germline-derived CDR1 and CDR2 are MDHEN and SYDVKM. The CDR3 DNA is TGTGCCAGCAGTCACCACAGGGACCACTCTGGAAACACCATATATTTT. Protein product: CASSHHRDHSGNTIYF.

The CDR3 is CASQSSGMMGEQYF. The CDR3 nucleotides read TGTGCCAGCCAGTCTAGCGGGATGATGGGCGAGCAGTACTTC. The chain has TRBV2 and TRBJ2-7, with TRBD2 matching over 9 bases. V gave up 8 bases and J gave up 6 bases; unmatched junction bases: 11. From germline, CDR1 is SNHLY and CDR2 FYNNEI. This CDR3 is 14 amino acids long. Full variable domain (missing parts from reference TRBV2 and TRBJ2-7): EPEVTQTPSHQVTQMGQEVILRCVPISNHLYFYWYRQILGQKVEFLVSFYNNEISEKSEIFDDQFSVERPDGSNFTLKIRSTKLEDSAMYFCASQSSGMMGEQYFGPGTRLTVT.

In its sample, this clone was seen once. This sequence joins TRBV13 and TRBJ1-2, with 7 bases identical to TRBD1. The CDR3 sequence is 12 residues long. The germline V gene has CDR1 PRHDT and CDR2 FYEKMQ (reference sequence). The V and J ends lost 5 bases and 7 bases, in that order; junction bases with no gene match: 4. CDR3 nucleotide sequence: TGTGCCAGCAGCCCCGCAGGGGGTGGCTACACCTTC. Protein sequence: CASSPAGGGYTF.

The chain recombines TRBV28 with TRBJ1-4; D is possibly TRBD1 (6 bases). V dropped 6 bases and J dropped 13 bases, with 18 bases sitting between them. Germline V CDR1 and CDR2: MDHEN, SYDVKM. The CDR3 is made up of 13 amino acids. CDR3 in DNA: TGTGCCAGCAGGCTGCCGGGAGGAGGGGGACTGTTTTTT. This codes for CASRLPGGGGLFF.

The chain joins TRBV5-4 to TRBJ2-3; TRBD2 agrees at 13 bases. V shed 4 bases and J 7 bases; nucleotides not matched to a gene: 9. The CDR3 is 16 amino acids. The V gene's germline CDR1 is SGHNT and CDR2 YYREEE (reference sequence). The CDR3 bases are TGTGCCAGCAGCCAAGGACTAGCGGGAGCCCAAAATACGCAGTATTTT. This gives the protein CASSQGLAGAQNTQYF.

The gene calls are TRBV24-1 and TRBJ1-1; D is possibly TRBD1 (6 bases). This CDR3 spans 19 amino acids. Trimming took off 3 bases at V and 1 base at J, with 23 bases between the two ends. In germline, CDR1 is KGHDR, CDR2 SFDVKD. CDR3 loop: CATSDLYFRARDKNTEAFF. CDR3 DNA: TGTGCCACCAGTGATCTCTATTTTAGGGCCCGGGACAAGAACACTGAAGCTTTCTTT.

The V gene is TRBV15, the J gene TRBJ1-2, with 7 nucleotides matching TRBD1. With 0 bases clipped from V and 2 bases from J, the junction kept 21 bases outside the gene matches. The CDR3 sequence is 21 residues long. In germline, CDR1 is LNHNV, CDR2 YYDKDF (reference sequence). Here the CDR3 reads CATSRDTRWGQKTLPNYGYTF. In nucleotides, the CDR3 is TGTGCCACCAGCAGAGATACCCGTTGGGGACAGAAAACTCTACCGAACTATGGCTACACCTTC.

This chain uses TRBV19 with TRBJ2-7, with TRBD1 matching over 9 bases. The CDR3 runs 15 residues. Germline CDR1 and CDR2: LNHDA and SQIVND (reference sequence). The V and J ends lost 3 bases and 1 base, in that order; junction bases with no gene match: 4. CDR3 amino acids: CASSIGTGYSYEQYF. CDR3 DNA sequence: TGTGCCAGTAGTATCGGGACAGGGTATTCCTACGAGCAGTACTTC.

The chain recombines TRBV5-6 with TRBJ2-5; 7 bases line up with TRBD1. The J segment lost 1 base and the V segment lost 3 bases, leaving 3 bases of the junction unmatched. The length of the CDR3 is 14 residues. Germline V gene data show CDR1 as SGHDT and CDR2 as YYEEEE. CDR3 nucleotide sequence: TGTGCCAGCAGCTGGGGACAGCTCCAAGAGACCCAGTACTTC. It codes for CASSWGQLQETQYF.

The rearrangement uses TRBV28 and TRBJ2-7; the D is unclear. This CDR3 comprises 17 residues. CDR1 MDHEN and CDR2 SYDVKM come from the germline V gene. V shed 4 bases and J shed 0 bases, with 19 bases lying between them. CDR3 sequence (DNA): TGTGCCAGCAGTTCCCCAGAGGCCCGTCCGAGCTCCTACGAGCAGTACTTC. Translated, it gives CASSSPEARPSSYEQYF.

The chain uses TRBV18 and TRBJ2-1; D is undetermined. V was clipped by 5 bases and J by 4 bases, with 9 bases between them. Looked up from germline, CDR1 is KGHSH and CDR2 is LQKENI. There are 13 residues in the CDR3. For the CDR3, the DNA is TGTGCCAGCTCAGAGCGTAGATACAATGAGCAGTTCTTC. Translating it yields CASSERRYNEQFF.

A remark on this clone: Other DNA sequences in this sample translate to the same CDR3. The chain uses TRBV19 and TRBJ2-7, with D possibly TRBD2 on 6 matching bases. This CDR3 spans 15 amino acids. Trimming shortened V by 6 bases and J by 0 bases, and 15 bases separated the two germline ends. Germline-derived CDR1 and CDR2 are LNHDA and SQIVND (reference sequence). The CDR3 nucleotides read TGTGCCAGTAGCCCCGGGACTGGACTCTCCTACGAGCAGTACTTC. Its translation is CASSPGTGLSYEQYF.

This chain connects TRBV5-1 to TRBJ2-3; TRBD1 matches at 8 bases. CDR1 and CDR2 from the germline V gene are SGHRS and YFSETQ. CDR3 length: 17 amino acids. V lost 0 bases to trimming and J lost 1 base; unmatched junction nucleotides: 7. The CDR3 sequence: CASSLVARGLGTDTQYF. The CDR3 DNA is TGCGCCAGCAGCTTGGTGGCCAGGGGGCTAGGCACAGATACGCAGTATTTT.